Below are 9 T cell receptor beta chains sequenced from a single sample in a study of radiation and T cells in renal cell carcinoma. The data were produced by immunoSEQ multiplex PCR, yet TCRdb's version contains in-frame clones alone and is incomplete. The profile covers around 120,000 clones, with around four fifths appearing a single time and around 1.8% taken by the ten largest. Time point in this sample: blood 2 weeks post-SBRT. Noted treatment: 15 Gy SBRT to primary tumor, nephrectomy 4 weeks later. The sample consisted of blood, taken from a patient whose treatment included radiotherapy and nephrectomy. All receptors come from a woman aged 60-75 years with renal cell carcinoma.

This chain connects TRBV7-6 to TRBJ2-1; TRBD1 or TRBD2 may be the D gene (5 bases each). There are 14 residues in the CDR3. From germline, CDR1 is SGHVS and CDR2 FNYEAQ. Between the trimmed V and J ends, which lost 1 base and 1 base, there was a span of 5 bases. CDR3 residues: CASSLGGSYNEQFF. The CDR3 region has the DNA TGTGCCAGCAGCTTAGGGGGGTCCTACAATGAGCAGTTCTTC.

This chain joins TRBV15 and TRBJ1-2, with D unresolved. V was cut by 1 base and J by 4 bases, with 7 bases left in between. The CDR3 is 13 amino acids. Germline values: CDR1 LNHNV, CDR2 YYDKDF (reference sequence). The CDR3, as DNA: TGTGCCACCAGCAGAGCGGTGGGCTATGGCTACACCTTC. Translation gives CATSRAVGYGYTF.

The chain combines TRBV2 with TRBJ1-2; D remains ambiguous. This CDR3 comprises 11 residues. CDR1 SNHLY and CDR2 FYNNEI come from the germline V gene. The ends were cut back, 6 bases at V and 9 bases at J, with 11 bases in the middle. The CDR3 DNA reads as TGTGCCAGCAGCCCCAGCGTCCGCTACACCTTC. It yields the protein CASSPSVRYTF.

The V and J genes are TRBV19 and TRBJ2-2; 10 bases line up with TRBD2. With 9 bases clipped from V and 4 bases from J, the junction kept 11 bases outside the gene matches. CDR1 is LNHDA, CDR2 SQIVND, per germline (reference sequence). The CDR3 extends over 16 amino acids. CDR3 sequence reads: CASLPLAGGPTGELFF. CDR3 in DNA: TGTGCCAGCTTGCCATTAGCGGGGGGTCCCACCGGGGAGCTGTTTTTT.

The rearrangement links TRBV19 to TRBJ2-5, with D unresolved. The length of the CDR3 is 14 residues. The germline V and J ends were trimmed by 2 bases and 1 base, with 8 bases remaining between them. Germline V CDR1 and CDR2: LNHDA, SQIVND (reference sequence). CDR3 protein: CASSIRGSQETQYF. The CDR3 DNA follows: TGTGCCAGTAGTATACGAGGCAGCCAAGAGACCCAGTACTTC.

The chain is built from TRBV7-2 and TRBJ1-6; no firm D call. The V gene's germline CDR1 is SGHTA and CDR2 FQGNSA. Trimming stripped 5 bases from V and 3 bases from J, with 5 bases between. This CDR3 has 13 amino acids. The CDR3 loop reads CASSLLYNSPLHF. The CDR3 DNA sequence: TGTGCCAGCAGCCTCCTCTATAATTCACCCCTCCACTTT.

In this sample, this clone turned up many times. J is TRBJ2-7 and V is TRBV28; D not resolved. Germline assignment: CDR1 MDHEN and CDR2 SYDVKM. The CDR3 contains 11 residues. Deletions cut 5 bases from V and 3 bases from J, with 5 bases between. The DNA for the CDR3 is TGTGCCAGCAGTCCGTACTACGAGCAGTACTTC. It is translated as CASSPYYEQYF.

This clone came up a few times. The chain links TRBV10-3 to TRBJ1-1; a weak D match, TRBD1 (6 bases). The V gene's germline CDR1 is ENHRY and CDR2 SYGVKD. CDR3 length equals 14 residues. V lost 7 bases to trimming and J lost 2 bases, with 14 bases between them. DNA of the CDR3: TGTGCCATCACGGGGCCGGGACATAACACTGAAGCTTTCTTT. Protein: CAITGPGHNTEAFF.

The chain is built from TRBV11-3 and TRBJ1-1, with D maybe TRBD1 (6 bases). This CDR3 has 15 residues. The germline V gene has CDR1 SGHNT and CDR2 YENEEA. Trimming left V 1 base short and J 7 bases short, with 16 bases between. This CDR3 is CASSLGIGGQNEAFF. The CDR3 DNA reads TGTGCCAGCAGCTTAGGAATTGGGGGCCAGAATGAAGCTTTCTTT.